This is a list of T cell receptor beta chains from one sample in a study of blood T cell repertoires in COVID-19. The assay was immunoSEQ multiplex PCR, and TCRdb's table has in-frame clones only and misses some. The table includes some 140,000 clones, roughly four fifths detected once. Material: peripheral blood. These receptors were collected from an elderly man with acute or convalescent COVID-19. CDR3s include the opening cysteine and the closing phenylalanine or tryptophan. D genes are given only for firm matches. Rows may omit the clone size; those that give it use once, few, many or a size class.

>NA|TRBV5-6|TRBD2|TRBJ2-3
CASREGGLADTQYF
TGTGCCAGCAGGGAGGGAGGGTTGGCAGATACGCAGTATTTT
>NA|TRBV6-2/TRBV6-3|TRBD2|TRBJ2-5
CASSYFVASGKETQYF
TGTGCCAGCAGTTACTTTGTAGCTAGCGGGAAAGAGACCCAGTACTTC
>NA|TRBV19|NA|TRBJ1-4
CASKQATNEKLFF
TGTGCCAGTAAACAGGCAACTAATGAAAAACTGTTTTTT
>NA|TRBV28|NA|TRBJ1-5
CASLPGLTGTPYSNQPQHF
TGTGCCAGCCTCCCTGGGTTAACCGGGACACCTTATAGCAATCAGCCCCAGCATTTT
>few|TRBV5-4|NA|TRBJ2-5
CASSLGVPGTQETQYF
TGTGCCAGCAGCTTGGGGGTCCCGGGGACACAAGAGACCCAGTACTTC
>NA|TRBV28|TRBD1|TRBJ1-4
CASSTPGQLKLFF
TGTGCCAGCAGTACCCCGGGACAGCTAAAACTGTTTTTT
>once|TRBV19|TRBD1|TRBJ2-7
CASSRQGSYEQYF
TGTGCCAGTAGTAGACAGGGGTCCTACGAGCAGTACTTC
>few|TRBV6-5|TRBD2|TRBJ2-3
CASLMWGGSTDTQYF
TGTGCCAGCCTTATGTGGGGGGGGTCCACAGATACGCAGTATTTT
>NA|TRBV24-1|NA|TRBJ2-4
CATSDPALGEGIQYF
TGTGCCACCAGTGATCCCGCTTTGGGCGAGGGCATTCAGTACTTC
>NA|TRBV6-5|NA|TRBJ1-1
CASGQMNTEAFF
TGTGCCAGCGGACAGATGAACACTGAAGCTTTCTTT
>NA|TRBV7-8|NA|TRBJ2-1
CASSLGPSGSYNEQFF
TGTGCCAGCAGCTTAGGCCCCTCGGGGTCCTACAATGAGCAGTTCTTC
>NA|TRBV10-3|TRBD1|TRBJ1-2
CAISGQGGYGYTF
TGTGCCATCAGTGGACAGGGGGGTTATGGCTACACCTTC
>NA|TRBV2|TRBD1|TRBJ1-6
CASGGTDGSPLHF
TGTGCCAGCGGTGGGACAGATGGGTCACCCCTCCACTTT
>NA|TRBV13|TRBD1|TRBJ2-1
CASSPRTGDEQFF
TGTGCCAGCAGCCCGAGGACAGGGGATGAGCAGTTCTTC
>NA|TRBV4-3|NA|TRBJ1-2
CASSQARGGSGYTF
TGCGCCAGCAGCCAGGCCCGGGGGGGAAGTGGCTACACCTTC
>NA|TRBV2|NA|TRBJ1-1
CASTQEGSSATEAFF
TGTGCCAGCACTCAGGAGGGGTCCTCTGCTACTGAAGCTTTCTTT
>NA|TRBV7-8|NA|TRBJ1-2
CASSFGGNYGYTF
TGTGCCAGCAGCTTTGGAGGAAACTATGGCTACACCTTC
>NA|TRBV4-3|TRBD2|TRBJ2-3
CASSQLLAGGEVDTQYF
TGCGCCAGCAGCCAGCTATTAGCGGGGGGGGAAGTAGATACGCAGTATTTT
>NA|TRBV11-3|TRBD1|TRBJ2-7
CASSLYPGGYEQYF
TGTGCCAGCAGCTTATACCCAGGGGGTTACGAGCAGTACTTC
>NA|TRBV5-1|TRBD1|TRBJ2-3
CASSLVGTGLGDTQYF
TGCGCCAGCAGCTTGGTGGGGACAGGGTTGGGAGATACGCAGTATTTT
>once|TRBV19|TRBD1|TRBJ2-2
CASSLTGVGTGELFF
TGTGCCAGTAGCTTAACAGGGGTAGGGACCGGGGAGCTGTTTTTT
>NA|TRBV18|TRBD1|TRBJ1-2
CASSLNAGTGSGYTF
TGTGCCAGCTCCCTAAACGCGGGGACAGGGTCTGGCTACACCTTC
>NA|TRBV18|NA|TRBJ1-4
CASSPAGATNEKLFF
TGTGCCAGCTCACCAGCGGGGGCAACTAATGAAAAACTGTTTTTT
>NA|TRBV5-1|TRBD1|TRBJ2-3
CASSRAGGAGPTDTQYF
TGCGCCAGCAGCAGGGCAGGGGGCGCCGGTCCAACAGATACGCAGTATTTT
>NA|TRBV19|TRBD1|TRBJ1-1
CASSITGVDTEAFF
TGTGCCAGTAGTATAACAGGGGTCGACACTGAAGCTTTCTTT
>NA|TRBV9|TRBD1|TRBJ1-1
CASSVGAGGLAEAFF
TGTGCCAGCAGCGTAGGGGCAGGGGGCTTGGCTGAAGCTTTCTTT
>NA|TRBV15|TRBD1|TRBJ1-6
CATSRAEGQRNSPLHF
TGTGCCACCAGCAGAGCCGAGGGACAGCGGAATTCACCCCTCCACTTT
>NA|TRBV24-1|TRBD1|TRBJ2-3
CATSDPGQATDTQYF
TGTGCCACCAGTGACCCCGGACAGGCCACAGATACGCAGTATTTT
>NA|TRBV18|NA|TRBJ2-7
CASSPPSAVYEQYF
TGTGCCAGCTCACCACCTAGCGCCGTGTACGAGCAGTACTTC
>NA|TRBV6-5|NA|TRBJ2-3
CASTYRVTDTQYF
TGTGCCAGCACCTACAGAGTCACAGATACGCAGTATTTT
>NA|TRBV24-1|NA|TRBJ1-2
CATSDPGGGNGGYTF
TGTGCCACCAGTGACCCCGGGGGGGGGAACGGTGGCTACACCTTC
>NA|TRBV3-1/TRBV3-2|NA|TRBJ1-2
CASSQDGRVRGYTF
TGTGCCAGCAGCCAAGATGGGCGGGTGAGAGGCTACACCTTC
>few|TRBV9|NA|TRBJ1-2
CASSVDHRQGYTF
TGTGCCAGCAGCGTAGATCACAGGCAGGGCTACACCTTC
>NA|TRBV7-2|NA|TRBJ2-7
CASSFDGGSKEQYF
TGTGCCAGCAGCTTTGACGGGGGATCCAAAGAGCAGTACTTC
>NA|TRBV5-1|NA|TRBJ1-1
CASSPEFTSDAFF
TGCGCCAGCAGCCCGGAATTCACCAGCGACGCTTTCTTT
>NA|TRBV6-1|TRBD1|TRBJ2-1
CASSALPGTGGYNEQFF
TGTGCCAGCAGTGCGTTACCCGGGACAGGGGGTTACAATGAGCAGTTCTTC
>NA|TRBV5-1|TRBD1|TRBJ1-3
CASSLEGGLENTIYF
TGCGCCAGCAGCTTGGAAGGGGGCCTTGAAAACACCATATATTTT
>NA|TRBV5-4|TRBD2|TRBJ2-3
CASSPQAGAGGRTDTQYF
TGTGCCAGCAGCCCTCAGGCGGGAGCGGGGGGTCGCACAGATACGCAGTATTTT
>NA|TRBV10-2|TRBD2|TRBJ2-3
CASGTSGTDTQYF
TGCGCCAGCGGGACTAGCGGCACAGATACGCAGTATTTT
>few|TRBV11-2|TRBD1|TRBJ2-1
CASSWKQGADEQFF
TGTGCCAGCAGCTGGAAACAGGGGGCCGATGAGCAGTTCTTC
>NA|TRBV4-2|NA|TRBJ2-1
CASSQGGPDEQFF
TGTGCCAGCAGCCAAGGTGGGCCGGATGAGCAGTTCTTC
>few|TRBV4-2|NA|TRBJ1-1
CASSQAAGFDTEAFF
TGTGCCAGCAGCCAAGCTGCAGGGTTTGACACTGAAGCTTTCTTT
>NA|TRBV10-3|NA|TRBJ1-1
CAISESKGRGRTEAFF
TGTGCCATCAGTGAGTCGAAAGGCAGGGGAAGGACTGAAGCTTTCTTT
>NA|TRBV19|NA|TRBJ1-2
CASRKAANRDAWGYTF
TGTGCCAGTAGAAAAGCGGCGAACAGAGACGCTTGGGGCTACACCTTC
>few|TRBV15|NA|TRBJ1-5
CATGNRGWQPQHF
TGTGCCACCGGGAATCGGGGGTGGCAGCCCCAGCATTTT
>NA|TRBV7-2|NA|TRBJ1-4
CASSLVSGQNEKLFF
TGTGCCAGCAGCTTGGTGTCAGGGCAGAATGAAAAACTGTTTTTT
>few|TRBV7-2|TRBD1|TRBJ1-1
CASSRAQGGSEAFF
TGTGCCAGCAGCCGTGCACAGGGGGGGTCTGAAGCTTTCTTT
>NA|TRBV2|NA|TRBJ2-3
CASSPRTDTQYF
TGTGCCAGCAGTCCTCGCACAGATACGCAGTATTTT
>NA|TRBV19|TRBD1|TRBJ1-6
CASSPGTVGTSPLHF
TGTGCCAGTAGCCCCGGGACAGTGGGCACCTCACCCCTCCACTTT
>once|TRBV5-6|NA|TRBJ1-5
CASSLEQGLINQPQHF
TGTGCCAGCAGCTTGGAACAGGGCCTCATCAATCAGCCCCAGCATTTT
>NA|TRBV28|TRBD2|TRBJ2-1
CASISGGSYNEQFF
TGTGCCAGCATAAGCGGGGGGTCCTACAATGAGCAGTTCTTC
>NA|TRBV9|NA|TRBJ1-3
CASSVATGQGNTIYF
TGTGCCAGCAGCGTAGCTACGGGACAAGGAAACACCATATATTTT
>once|TRBV19|NA|TRBJ1-4
CASSIEVSTVGKLFF
TGTGCCAGTAGTATAGAAGTGTCGACAGTCGGAAAACTGTTTTTT